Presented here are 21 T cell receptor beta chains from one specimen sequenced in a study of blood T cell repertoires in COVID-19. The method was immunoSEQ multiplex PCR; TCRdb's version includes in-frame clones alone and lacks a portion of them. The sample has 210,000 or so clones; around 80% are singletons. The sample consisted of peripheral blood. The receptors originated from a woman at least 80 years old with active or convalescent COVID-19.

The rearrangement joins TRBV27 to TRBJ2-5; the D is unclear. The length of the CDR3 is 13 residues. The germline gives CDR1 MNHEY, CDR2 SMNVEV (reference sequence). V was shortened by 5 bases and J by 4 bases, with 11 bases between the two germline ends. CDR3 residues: CASSTGLGETQYF. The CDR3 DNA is TGTGCCAGCAGTACGGGTCTAGGAGAGACCCAGTACTTC.

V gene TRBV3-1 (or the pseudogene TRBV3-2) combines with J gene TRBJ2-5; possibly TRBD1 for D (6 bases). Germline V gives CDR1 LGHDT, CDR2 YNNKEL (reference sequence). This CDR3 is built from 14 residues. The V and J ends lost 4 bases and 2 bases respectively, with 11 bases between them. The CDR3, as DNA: TGTGCCAGCAGCCTGGACAGAAGACAAGAGACCCAGTACTTC. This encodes CASSLDRRQETQYF.

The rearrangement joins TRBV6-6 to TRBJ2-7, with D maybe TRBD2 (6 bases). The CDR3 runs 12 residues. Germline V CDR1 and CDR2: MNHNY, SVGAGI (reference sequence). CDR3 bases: TGTGGAGTGGGGGGAAGCTCCTACGAGCAGTACTTC. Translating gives CGVGGSSYEQYF.

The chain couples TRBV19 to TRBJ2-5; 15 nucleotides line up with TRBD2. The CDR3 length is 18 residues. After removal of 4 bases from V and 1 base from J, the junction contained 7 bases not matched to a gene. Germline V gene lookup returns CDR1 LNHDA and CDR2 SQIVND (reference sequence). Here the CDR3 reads CASSTTGTSGGSQETQYF. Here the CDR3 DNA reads TGTGCCAGTAGTACAACCGGGACTAGCGGGGGGTCCCAAGAGACCCAGTACTTC. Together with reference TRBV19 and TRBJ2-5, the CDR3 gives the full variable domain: DGGITQSPKYLFRKEGQNVTLSCEQNLNHDAMYWYRQDPGQGLRLIYYSQIVNDFQKGDIAEGYSVSREKKESFPLTVTSAQKNPTAFYLCASSTTGTSGGSQETQYFGPGTRLLVL.

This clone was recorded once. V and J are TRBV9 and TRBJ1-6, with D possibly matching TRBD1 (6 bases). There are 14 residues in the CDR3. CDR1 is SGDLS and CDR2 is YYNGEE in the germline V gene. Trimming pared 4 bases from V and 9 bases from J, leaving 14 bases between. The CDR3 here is CASSQTGLGSPLHF. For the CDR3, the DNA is TGTGCCAGCAGCCAAACAGGGTTAGGTTCACCCCTCCACTTT.

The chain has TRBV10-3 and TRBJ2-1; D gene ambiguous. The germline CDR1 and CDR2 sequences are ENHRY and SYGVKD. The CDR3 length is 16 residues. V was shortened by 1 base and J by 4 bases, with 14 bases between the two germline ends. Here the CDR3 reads CAISELVMADYNEQFF. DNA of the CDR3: TGTGCCATCAGTGAGTTAGTTATGGCGGATTACAATGAGCAGTTCTTC.

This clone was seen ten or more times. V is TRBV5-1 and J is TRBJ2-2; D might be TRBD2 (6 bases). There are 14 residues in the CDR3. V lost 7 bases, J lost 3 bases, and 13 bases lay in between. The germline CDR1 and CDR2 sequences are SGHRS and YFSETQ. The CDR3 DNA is TGCGCCAGCCGCGGGGCAGGGTACACCGGGGAGCTGTTTTTT. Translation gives CASRGAGYTGELFF.

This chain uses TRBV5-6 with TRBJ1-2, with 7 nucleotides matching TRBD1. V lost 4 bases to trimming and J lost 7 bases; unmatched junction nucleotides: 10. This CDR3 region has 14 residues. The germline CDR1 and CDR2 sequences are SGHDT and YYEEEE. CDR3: CASSLMTGTSGYTF. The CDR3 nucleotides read TGTGCCAGCAGCCTAATGACAGGGACGAGTGGCTACACCTTC.

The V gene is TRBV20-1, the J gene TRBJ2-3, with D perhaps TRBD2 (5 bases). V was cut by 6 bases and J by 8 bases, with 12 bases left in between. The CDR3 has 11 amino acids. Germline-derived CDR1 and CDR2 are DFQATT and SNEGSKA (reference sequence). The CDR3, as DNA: TGCAGTGCCATCCCCGCGGGTACGCAGTATTTT. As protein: CSAIPAGTQYF.

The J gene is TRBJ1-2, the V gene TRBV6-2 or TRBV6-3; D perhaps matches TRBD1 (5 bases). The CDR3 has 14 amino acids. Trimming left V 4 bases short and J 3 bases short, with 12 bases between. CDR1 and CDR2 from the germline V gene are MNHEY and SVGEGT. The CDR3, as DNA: TGTGCCAGCAGTTTATCGGGGGTTTACTATGGCTACACCTTC. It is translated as CASSLSGVYYGYTF.

CDR3 protein: CASSQDPFDRQAGYTF. The CDR3 DNA follows: TGCGCCAGCAGCCAAGATCCGTTTGACAGGCAGGCCGGCTACACCTTC. V gene TRBV4-1 combines with J gene TRBJ1-2; TRBD1 is a possible D gene (6 bases). The germline gives CDR1 MGHRA, CDR2 YSYEKL. The germline V and J ends were trimmed by 0 bases and 8 bases, with 19 bases remaining between them. CDR3 length: 16 residues.

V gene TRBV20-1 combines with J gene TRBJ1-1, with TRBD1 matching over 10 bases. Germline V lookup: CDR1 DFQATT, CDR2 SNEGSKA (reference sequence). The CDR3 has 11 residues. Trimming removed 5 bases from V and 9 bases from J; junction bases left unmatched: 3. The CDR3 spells CSAPGQGKAFF. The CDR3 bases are TGCAGTGCTCCGGGACAGGGGAAAGCTTTCTTT.

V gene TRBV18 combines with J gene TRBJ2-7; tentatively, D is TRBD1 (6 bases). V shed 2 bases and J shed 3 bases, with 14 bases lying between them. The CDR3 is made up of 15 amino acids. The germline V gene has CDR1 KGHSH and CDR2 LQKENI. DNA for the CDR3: TGTGCCAGCTCACCATCGGAAATGACAGGCTACGAGCAGTACTTC. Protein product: CASSPSEMTGYEQYF.

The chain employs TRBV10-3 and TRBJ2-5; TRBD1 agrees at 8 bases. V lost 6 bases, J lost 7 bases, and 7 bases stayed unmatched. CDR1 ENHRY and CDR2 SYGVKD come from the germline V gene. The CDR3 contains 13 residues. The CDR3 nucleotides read TGTGCCATCAGAGACGGACAGGGTGGGACCCAGTACTTC. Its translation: CAIRDGQGGTQYF.

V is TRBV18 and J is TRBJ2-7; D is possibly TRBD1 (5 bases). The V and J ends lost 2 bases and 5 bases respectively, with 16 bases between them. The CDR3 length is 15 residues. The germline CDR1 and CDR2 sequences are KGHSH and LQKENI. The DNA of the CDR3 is TGTGCCAGCTCACCAGCACAGGTAGCTAAGCACGAGCAGTACTTC. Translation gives CASSPAQVAKHEQYF.

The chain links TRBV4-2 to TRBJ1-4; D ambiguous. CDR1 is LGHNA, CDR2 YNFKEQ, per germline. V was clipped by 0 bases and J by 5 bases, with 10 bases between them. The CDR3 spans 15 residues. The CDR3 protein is CASSQDLSLNEKLFF. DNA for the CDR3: TGTGCCAGCAGCCAAGATTTGAGTTTGAATGAAAAACTGTTTTTT.

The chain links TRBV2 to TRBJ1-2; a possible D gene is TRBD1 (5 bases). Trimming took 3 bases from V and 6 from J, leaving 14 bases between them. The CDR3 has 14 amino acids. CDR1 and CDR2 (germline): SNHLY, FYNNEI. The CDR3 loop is CASSDTQGYDGYTF. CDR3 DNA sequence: TGTGCCAGCAGTGATACCCAGGGATACGATGGCTACACCTTC.

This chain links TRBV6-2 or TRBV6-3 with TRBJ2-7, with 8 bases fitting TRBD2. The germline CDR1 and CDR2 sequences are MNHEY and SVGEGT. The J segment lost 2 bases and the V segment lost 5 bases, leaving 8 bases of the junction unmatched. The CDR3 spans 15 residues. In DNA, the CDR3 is TGTGCCAGCAGTGCCGGGAGGGGACTAACCTACGAGCAGTACTTC. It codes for CASSAGRGLTYEQYF.

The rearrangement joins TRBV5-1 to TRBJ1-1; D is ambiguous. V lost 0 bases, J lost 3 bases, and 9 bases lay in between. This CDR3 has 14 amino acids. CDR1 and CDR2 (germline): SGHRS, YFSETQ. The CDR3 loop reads CASSLAPRDTEAFF. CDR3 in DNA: TGCGCCAGCAGCTTGGCCCCACGCGACACTGAAGCTTTCTTT.

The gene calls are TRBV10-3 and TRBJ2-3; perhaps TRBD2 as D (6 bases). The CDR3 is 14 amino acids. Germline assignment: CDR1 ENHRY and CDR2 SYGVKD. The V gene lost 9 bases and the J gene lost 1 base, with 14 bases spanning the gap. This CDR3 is CAISRDLGTDTQYF. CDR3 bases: TGTGCCATAAGCCGGGACTTGGGCACAGATACGCAGTATTTT.

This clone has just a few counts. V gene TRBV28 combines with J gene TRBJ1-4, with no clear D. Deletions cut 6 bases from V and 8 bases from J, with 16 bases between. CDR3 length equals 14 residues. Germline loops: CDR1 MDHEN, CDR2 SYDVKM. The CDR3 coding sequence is TGTGCCAGCAGCCCACCGAACGCGCCAGAAAAACTGTTTTTT. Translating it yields CASSPPNAPEKLFF.